Included here is one T cell receptor beta chain sequence, with context. Its antigen is unknown. This sample was taken from a study of CD4 T cells in relation to SARS-CoV-2 and coronaviruses. Broader study findings: Crossreactive clones expanded significantly less to SARS-CoV-2 than monoreactive clones.

Unexposed donor CD4+ T cells date from 2011-2018, before the COVID-19 pandemic. The cells were cultured for around ten days before CD4+ T cells were isolated. Fresh IL-2 medium replaced half the medium on days 3 and 7. The table came from immunoSEQ multiplex PCR; TCRdb's copy has only in-frame clones and leaves some out. The sample holds 25,000 or so clones, roughly four fifths seen once. The germline V gene has CDR1 MNHEY and CDR2 SVGEGT. V lost 0 bases to trimming and J lost 6 bases; unmatched junction nucleotides: 4. The CDR3 is 16 amino acids. The chain combines TRBV6-2 or TRBV6-3 with TRBJ2-2; TRBD2 agrees at 10 bases. The sequence came from a human donor in good health. The sample consisted of CD4+ T cells from PBMCs, cultured in vitro. For the CDR3, the DNA is TGTGCCAGCAGTTACTCATCTAGCGGGAGACCCGGGGAGCTGTTTTTT. Protein product: CASSYSSSGRPGELFF.